One and the same sample provided the 26 T cell receptor beta chains below, sequenced in a study of blood T cell repertoires in COVID-19. Sequencing used immunoSEQ multiplex PCR; TCRdb keeps in-frame clones, though not all of them. The sample has about 150,000 clones; about three quarters are singletons. The sample taken for sequencing was peripheral blood. These receptors originate from a man older than 75 with acute or convalescent COVID-19.

V is TRBV19 and J is TRBJ2-3, with TRBD2 matching 10 bases. Trimming removed 5 bases from V and 2 bases from J; junction bases left unmatched: 4. The CDR3 has 15 amino acids. The germline CDR1 and CDR2 sequences are LNHDA and SQIVND (reference sequence). CDR3: CASSALAGYTDTQYF. CDR3 nucleotide sequence: TGTGCCAGTAGTGCACTAGCGGGGTACACAGATACGCAGTATTTT.

The chain links TRBV9 to TRBJ2-2; 7 bases are a match to TRBD2. V lost 0 bases and J lost 4; bases outside the gene matches: 9. Germline CDR1 and CDR2: SGDLS and YYNGEE. The CDR3 totals 17 residues. CDR3 DNA: TGTGCCAGCAGCGTAGCGGGCGGGGGAGGGATCACCGGGGAGCTGTTTTTT. Translated: CASSVAGGGGITGELFF.

This chain links TRBV6-5 with TRBJ2-3; 7 bases agree with TRBD1. The germline CDR1 and CDR2 sequences are MNHEY and SVGAGI. Trimming cost V 6 bases and J 3 bases; bases outside gene matches: 6. CDR3 size: 14 residues. This CDR3 reads CASRLGQVTDTQYF. The CDR3 DNA reads TGTGCCAGCAGGTTAGGACAGGTGACAGATACGCAGTATTTT.

The chain combines TRBV28 with TRBJ1-2; tentative D call: TRBD1 (6 bases). Trimming took off 3 bases at V and 8 bases at J, with 19 bases between the two ends. The CDR3 runs to 15 residues. Germline values: CDR1 MDHEN, CDR2 SYDVKM. The CDR3 sequence: CASSLGSTGSRGYTF. CDR3 DNA: TGTGCCAGCAGTTTGGGAAGCACAGGGTCTCGAGGCTACACCTTC.

There are a few counts of this clone. The chain employs TRBV6-2 or TRBV6-3 and TRBJ2-1; weak D call: TRBD1 (6 bases). Germline V gene lookup returns CDR1 MNHEY and CDR2 SVGEGT. Trimming removed 5 bases at V and 1 base at J, with 15 bases between. The CDR3 is made up of 16 amino acids. The CDR3 reads CASSTTGSASYNEQFF. The CDR3 DNA sequence: TGTGCCAGCAGTACCACAGGGAGCGCATCCTACAATGAGCAGTTCTTC.

J is TRBJ2-7 and V is TRBV29-1, with D tentatively TRBD2 (5 bases). V dropped 0 bases and J dropped 8 bases, with 20 bases sitting between them. Germline values: CDR1 SQVTM, CDR2 ANQGSEA. The CDR3 runs 15 residues. CDR3 loop: CSVEDRSPGRGKQYF. The CDR3 DNA reads as TGCAGCGTTGAAGATAGATCACCCGGGCGAGGGAAGCAGTACTTC.

V gene TRBV6-1 combines with J gene TRBJ2-1; D call uncertain. This CDR3 has 14 residues. CDR1 and CDR2 from the germline V gene are MNHNS and SASEGT. V gave up 1 base and J gave up 10 bases, with 14 bases separating them. The CDR3 sequence is CASSEGLGLGEQFF. The CDR3 DNA is TGTGCCAGCAGTGAAGGCCTCGGATTGGGCGAGCAGTTCTTC.

The chain couples TRBV11-3 to TRBJ2-1; 7 nucleotides match TRBD2. The CDR3 is 12 amino acids. Losses at the gene ends were 8 bases for V and 2 bases for J; bases not matched to a gene: 0. Germline CDR1 SGHNT, CDR2 YENEEA. The CDR3 DNA reads TGTGCCAGCGGGGGGGCCTACAATGAGCAGTTCTTC. Its translation is CASGGAYNEQFF.

The gene calls are TRBV10-1 and TRBJ2-6; 10 nucleotides line up with TRBD1. The CDR3 has 17 residues. Germline lookup yields CDR1 WNHNN and CDR2 SYGVQD (reference sequence). Germline trimming cut 4 bases from V and 4 bases from J; bases unmatched to any gene: 7. The CDR3 is CASSGTGGKSGANVLTF. CDR3 DNA sequence: TGCGCCAGCAGTGGGACAGGGGGTAAATCCGGGGCCAACGTCCTGACTTTC.

The gene calls are TRBV13 and TRBJ1-2; TRBD1 might be the D (6 bases). Trimming took off 2 bases at V and 5 bases at J, with 9 bases between the two ends. Per the germline V gene, CDR1 is PRHDT and CDR2 is FYEKMQ (reference sequence). The CDR3 consists of 13 residues. CDR3 region: CASSLTGSYGYTF. CDR3 DNA sequence: TGTGCCAGCAGCTTAACAGGGTCTTATGGCTACACCTTC. Complete variable domain (other parts from reference TRBV13 and TRBJ1-2): AAGVIQSPRHLIKEKRETATLKCYPIPRHDTVYWYQQGPGQDPQFLISFYEKMQSDKGSIPDRFSAQQFSDYHSELNMSSLELGDSALYFCASSLTGSYGYTFGSGTRLTVV.

This clone was seen more than once but under ten times. The CDR3 DNA sequence: TGTGCCAGCGGTCTGGCAGGCTCGGGAGGCTACACCTTC. This codes for CASGLAGSGGYTF. The gene calls are TRBV28 and TRBJ1-2; D call uncertain. This CDR3 has 13 residues. V was trimmed by 8 bases and J by 8 bases, leaving 18 bases between them. The germline CDR1 and CDR2 sequences are MDHEN and SYDVKM.

A single count supports this clone. The J gene is TRBJ2-2, the V gene TRBV19; the D gene is possibly TRBD1 (5 bases). The V end was cut by 3 bases, the J end by 4 bases, with 12 bases between. CDR1 is LNHDA, CDR2 SQIVND, per germline (reference sequence). The CDR3 consists of 15 residues. The chain's CDR3 is CASSILAGPTGELFF. CDR3 bases: TGTGCCAGTAGTATCCTGGCAGGGCCCACCGGGGAGCTGTTTTTT.

The chain combines TRBV19 with TRBJ1-2, with TRBD1 matching 7 bases. In germline, CDR1 is LNHDA, CDR2 SQIVND (reference sequence). Unmatched junction bases numbered 4, after V lost 5 bases and J lost 1 base. This CDR3 region has 14 residues. The CDR3, as DNA: TGTGCCAGTAGTTCCCGGGACAGTAACTATGGCTACACCTTC. It encodes CASSSRDSNYGYTF.

The V call is TRBV6-6, the J call TRBJ2-1; the match to TRBD2 covers 8 bases. This CDR3 contains 12 residues. With 11 bases clipped from V and 10 bases from J, the junction kept 10 bases outside the gene matches. Germline V gives CDR1 MNHNY, CDR2 SVGAGI (reference sequence). The CDR3 loop reads CAYSGGPPEQFF. CDR3 nucleotides: TGTGCCTACTCGGGGGGGCCCCCAGAGCAGTTCTTC.

In its sample, this clone was seen once. The rearrangement links TRBV19 to TRBJ1-1, with a tentative D call TRBD1 (5 bases). The CDR3 loop spans 15 amino acids. The V and J ends lost 0 bases and 2 bases respectively, with 10 bases between them. CDR1 LNHDA and CDR2 SQIVND come from the germline V gene (reference sequence). CDR3 region: CASSIEPTANTEAFF. CDR3 DNA sequence: TGTGCCAGTAGTATAGAACCGACAGCCAACACTGAAGCTTTCTTT.

This clone was seen a handful of times. The chain employs TRBV11-2 and TRBJ2-2; D might be TRBD1 (5 bases). V was pared by 1 base and J by 4 bases, with 10 bases between. The CDR3 is 15 amino acids. Germline assignment: CDR1 SGHAT and CDR2 FQNNGV. CDR3 sequence: CASSLAGAITGELFF. CDR3 DNA sequence: TGTGCCAGCAGCTTAGCTGGGGCCATCACCGGGGAGCTGTTTTTT.

This chain links TRBV7-8 with TRBJ2-3; tentative D call: TRBD2 (5 bases). V lost 5 bases and J 2 bases, leaving 8 bases between the germline ends. Germline lookup yields CDR1 SGHVS and CDR2 FQNEAQ. The CDR3 length is 13 residues. DNA for the CDR3: TGTGCCAGCAGCCAGCGGAACACAGATACGCAGTATTTT. This sequence encodes CASSQRNTDTQYF. Variable domain in full (rest from reference TRBV7-8 and TRBJ2-3): GAGVSQSPRYKVAKRGQDVALRCDPISGHVSLFWYQQALGQGPEFLTYFQNEAQLDKSGLPSDRFFAERPEGSVSTLKIQRTQQEDSAVYLCASSQRNTDTQYFGPGTRLTVL.

This chain joins TRBV5-6 and TRBJ1-2; possibly TRBD1 for D (6 bases). V dropped 5 bases and J dropped 4 bases, with 15 bases sitting between them. The germline V gene has CDR1 SGHDT and CDR2 YYEEEE. The CDR3 totals 14 residues. CDR3 coding DNA: TGTGCCAGCAGGCACGGGGGGGCGGCCTATGGCTACACCTTC. It encodes CASRHGGAAYGYTF.

This rearrangement joins TRBV6-5 to TRBJ1-5, with D maybe TRBD1 (6 bases). Germline V gene data show CDR1 as MNHEY and CDR2 as SVGAGI. This CDR3 is 14 amino acids long. Trimming took off 5 bases at V and 6 bases at J, with 14 bases between the two ends. CDR3 sequence (DNA): TGTGCCAGCAGTCCAGGGGTGACAATTCAGCCCCAGCATTTT. The encoded protein is CASSPGVTIQPQHF.

The V and J genes are TRBV7-2 and TRBJ2-7, with 9 bases that match TRBD2. The germline CDR1 and CDR2 sequences are SGHTA and FQGNSA. The trim removed 0 bases at V and 2 bases at J, leaving 14 bases unmatched. The CDR3 is 19 amino acids. DNA for the CDR3: TGTGCCAGCAGCTTAGCTGGTGGTCAGCGGGGGGCACTCCCCTACGAGCAGTACTTC. Translation: CASSLAGGQRGALPYEQYF. The whole variable domain, remainder taken from reference TRBV7-2 and TRBJ2-7, is GAGVSQSPSNKVTEKGKDVELRCDPISGHTALYWYRQSLGQGLEFLIYFQGNSAPDKSGLPSDRFSAERTGGSVSTLTIQRTQQEDSAVYLCASSLAGGQRGALPYEQYFGPGTRLTVT.

The chain combines TRBV7-3 with TRBJ1-1, with TRBD1 as a possible D gene (5 bases). V lost 2 bases to trimming and J lost 2 bases, with 6 bases between them. Germline values: CDR1 SGHTA, CDR2 FQGTGA. The length of the CDR3 is 13 residues. The DNA of the CDR3 is TGTGCCAGCAGCTTACAGGGAAACACTGAAGCTTTCTTT. Protein sequence: CASSLQGNTEAFF.

This clone was found many times. The V and J genes are TRBV10-2 and TRBJ2-1, with 9 bases matching TRBD1. Per the germline V gene, CDR1 is WSHSY and CDR2 is SAAADI. Trimming at V came to 3 bases and at J to 9 bases, leaving 9 bases not matched to a gene. The CDR3 spans 15 residues. CDR3 bases: TGCGCCAGCAGTGATACGGGACAGGGCTATAGTGAGCAGTTCTTC. Protein sequence: CASSDTGQGYSEQFF.

This rearrangement joins TRBV11-2 to TRBJ2-1, with a weak D call TRBD2 (6 bases). The CDR3 runs to 16 residues. CDR1 is SGHAT and CDR2 is FQNNGV in the germline V gene. The V gene lost 5 bases and the J gene lost 0 bases, with 14 bases spanning the gap. CDR3 coding DNA: TGTGCCAGCAGCGCACTGGCGGGAAGCTCCTACAATGAGCAGTTCTTC. Amino acids: CASSALAGSSYNEQFF.

The rearrangement links TRBV19 to TRBJ1-4, with TRBD1 matching 10 bases. Germline CDR1 and CDR2: LNHDA and SQIVND (reference sequence). V lost 3 bases to trimming and J lost 4 bases; unmatched junction nucleotides: 5. The CDR3 sequence is 16 residues long. Here the CDR3 DNA reads TGTGCCAGTAGTATCCGACAGGGGGCGATTAATGAAAAACTGTTTTTT. This gives the protein CASSIRQGAINEKLFF.

The chain couples TRBV6-2 or TRBV6-3 to TRBJ1-5; possibly TRBD1 for D (6 bases). Germline CDR1 reads MNHEY; CDR2 reads SVGEGT. This CDR3 spans 16 amino acids. Deletions cut 6 bases from V and 2 bases from J, with 17 bases between. In nucleotides, the CDR3 is TGTGCCAGCAGCCCTTTAGCCCACAGGGGCAATCAGCCCCAGCATTTT. Its protein product is CASSPLAHRGNQPQHF.

The chain carries TRBV30 and TRBJ2-2; TRBD1 matches at 7 bases. The CDR3 covers 15 residues. Germline V lookup: CDR1 GTSNPN, CDR2 SVGIG (reference sequence). The trim removed 4 bases at V and 0 bases at J, leaving 5 bases unmatched. The CDR3 DNA sequence: TGTGCCTGGAAACGGACAGGATCGAACACCGGGGAGCTGTTTTTT. Protein sequence: CAWKRTGSNTGELFF.